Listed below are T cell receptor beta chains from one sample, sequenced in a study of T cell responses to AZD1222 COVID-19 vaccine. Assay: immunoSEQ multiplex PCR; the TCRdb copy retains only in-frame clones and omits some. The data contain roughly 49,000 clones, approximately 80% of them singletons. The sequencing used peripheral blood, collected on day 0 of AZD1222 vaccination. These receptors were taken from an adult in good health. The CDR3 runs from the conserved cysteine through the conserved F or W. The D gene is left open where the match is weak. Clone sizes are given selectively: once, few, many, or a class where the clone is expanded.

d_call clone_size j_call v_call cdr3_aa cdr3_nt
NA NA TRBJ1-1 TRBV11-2 CASSFTFMNTEAFF TGTGCCAGCAGCTTCACATTCATGAACACTGAAGCTTTCTTT
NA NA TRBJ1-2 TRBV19 CASRLAGHPFGYTF TGTGCCAGTAGGTTAGCGGGGCACCCTTTTGGCTACACCTTC
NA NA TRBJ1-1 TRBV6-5 CASSPGRSTEAFF TGTGCCAGCAGTCCAGGTAGGAGCACTGAAGCTTTCTTT
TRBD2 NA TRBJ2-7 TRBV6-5 CASRNSGRAEQYF TGTGCCAGCAGGAATAGCGGGAGGGCCGAGCAGTACTTC
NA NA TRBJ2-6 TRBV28 CASAMSPGAGANVLTF TGTGCCAGCGCTATGAGCCCCGGGGCTGGGGCCAACGTCCTGACTTTC
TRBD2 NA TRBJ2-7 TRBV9 CASSAGGSASYEQYF TGTGCCAGCAGCGCGGGGGGGAGCGCCTCCTACGAGCAGTACTTC
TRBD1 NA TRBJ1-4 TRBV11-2 CASSFAGQQNEKLFF TGTGCCAGCAGCTTCGCGGGACAGCAAAATGAAAAACTGTTTTTT
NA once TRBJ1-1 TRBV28 CASSSYDGSTEAFF TGTGCCAGCAGTTCCTACGACGGAAGTACTGAAGCTTTCTTT
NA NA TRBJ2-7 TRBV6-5 CASSLDWKIYEQYF TGTGCCAGCAGTCTAGACTGGAAAATCTACGAGCAGTACTTC
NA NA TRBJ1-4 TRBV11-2 CASSLEGAGQGNEKLFF TGTGCCAGCAGCTTAGAAGGCGCTGGCCAGGGAAATGAAAAACTGTTTTTT
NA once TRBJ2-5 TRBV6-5 CASSYSWETQYF TGTGCCAGCAGTTACTCCTGGGAGACCCAGTACTTC
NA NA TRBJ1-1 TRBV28 CASSLAWATEAFF TGTGCCAGCAGTTTAGCGTGGGCTACTGAAGCTTTCTTT
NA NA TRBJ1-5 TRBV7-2 CASSSIASNQPQHF TGTGCCAGCAGCTCTATTGCTAGCAATCAGCCCCAGCATTTT
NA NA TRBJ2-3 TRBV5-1 CASSLASAGADTQYF TGCGCCAGCAGCTTGGCCTCGGCAGGGGCAGATACGCAGTATTTT
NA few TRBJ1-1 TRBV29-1 CSVEEGRDYTEAFF TGCAGCGTTGAAGAGGGCAGGGACTACACTGAAGCTTTCTTT
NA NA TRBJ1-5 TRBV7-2 CASSLEGTPQVQPQHF TGTGCCAGCAGCTTAGAGGGGACCCCTCAGGTCCAGCCCCAGCATTTT
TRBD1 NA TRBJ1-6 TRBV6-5 CASKEGQNYNSPLHF TGTGCCAGCAAGGAGGGACAGAACTATAATTCACCCCTCCACTTT
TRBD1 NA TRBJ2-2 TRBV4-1 CASSLDRGHTGELFF TGCGCCAGCAGCCTCGACAGGGGGCACACCGGGGAGCTGTTTTTT
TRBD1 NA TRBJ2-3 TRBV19 CASSTRTGNTDTQYF TGTGCCAGTAGTACCCGGACAGGAAACACAGATACGCAGTATTTT
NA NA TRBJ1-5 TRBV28 CASRASGRNQPQHF TGTGCCAGCAGGGCCTCAGGGAGGAATCAGCCCCAGCATTTT
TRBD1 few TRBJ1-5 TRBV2 CASRRGRGLSGNQPQHF TGTGCCAGCAGGAGGGGGAGGGGGCTTTCCGGCAATCAGCCCCAGCATTTT
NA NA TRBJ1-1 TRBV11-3 CASSLDGVDTEAFF TGTGCCAGCAGCTTAGATGGGGTCGACACTGAAGCTTTCTTT
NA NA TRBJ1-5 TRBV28 CASTTGTQNQPQHF TGTGCCAGCACCACTGGGACCCAAAATCAGCCCCAGCATTTT
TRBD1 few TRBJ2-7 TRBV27 CASSLKQGGYYEQYF TGTGCCAGCAGTTTAAAACAGGGGGGTTACTACGAGCAGTACTTC
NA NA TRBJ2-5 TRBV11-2 CASSFTEQETQYF TGTGCCAGCAGCTTTACCGAGCAAGAGACCCAGTACTTC
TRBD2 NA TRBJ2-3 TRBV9 CASSVGPSGGTDTQYF TGTGCCAGCAGCGTAGGCCCTAGCGGAGGCACAGATACGCAGTATTTT
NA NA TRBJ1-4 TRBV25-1 CASSERRTGSEKLFF TGTGCCAGCAGTGAAAGGAGAACAGGGAGTGAAAAACTGTTTTTT
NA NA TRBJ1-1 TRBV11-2 CASSLARGLGTEAFF TGTGCCAGCAGCTTAGCCCGGGGGCTAGGGACTGAAGCTTTCTTT
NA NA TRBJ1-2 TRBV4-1 CASSQDQVNPMGYTF TGCGCCAGCAGCCAAGATCAGGTGAATCCTATGGGCTACACCTTC
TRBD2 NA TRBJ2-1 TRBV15 CATGTSTRSYNEQFF TGTGCCACCGGGACTAGCACCCGCTCCTACAATGAGCAGTTCTTC
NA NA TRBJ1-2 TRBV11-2 CASSPGFRGYTF TGTGCCAGCAGTCCAGGGTTCCGTGGCTACACCTTC
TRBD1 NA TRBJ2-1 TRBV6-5 CASSFRQGNEQFF TGTGCCAGCAGTTTCCGACAGGGAAATGAGCAGTTCTTC
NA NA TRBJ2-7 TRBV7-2 CASKDARGPYEQYF TGTGCCAGCAAGGACGCAAGGGGTCCCTACGAGCAGTACTTC
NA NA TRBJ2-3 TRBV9 CASSVGTDPLHTQYF TGTGCCAGCAGCGTAGGGACCGACCCCTTGCATACGCAGTATTTT
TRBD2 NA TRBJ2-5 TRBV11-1 CASRTGLAVVETQYF TGTGCCAGCAGAACGGGACTAGCGGTGGTCGAGACCCAGTACTTC
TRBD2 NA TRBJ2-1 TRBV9 CASSVRALAGNEQFF TGTGCCAGCAGCGTACGGGCACTAGCGGGTAATGAGCAGTTCTTC
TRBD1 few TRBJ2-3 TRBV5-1 CASSWQDRGGDTQYF TGCGCCAGCAGCTGGCAGGACAGGGGAGGGGATACGCAGTATTTT
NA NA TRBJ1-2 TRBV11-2 CASSLVVSDRRYGYTF TGTGCCAGCAGCTTAGTAGTTTCGGACAGAAGATATGGCTACACCTTC
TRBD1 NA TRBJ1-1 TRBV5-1 CASSLGTGWDTEAFF TGCGCCAGCAGCTTGGGGACAGGGTGGGACACTGAAGCTTTCTTT
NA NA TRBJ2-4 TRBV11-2 CASSLGTLQNIQYF TGTGCCAGCAGCTTAGGGACTCTCCAAAACATTCAGTACTTC
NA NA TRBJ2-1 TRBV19 CATQYGGSSYNEQFF TGTGCCACCCAATATGGGGGTAGCTCCTACAATGAGCAGTTCTTC
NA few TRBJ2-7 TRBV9 CASSPPIARSYEQYF TGTGCCAGCAGCCCTCCCATAGCCCGCTCCTACGAGCAGTACTTC
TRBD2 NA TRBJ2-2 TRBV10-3 CAISWEGTGTKNTGELFF TGTGCCATCAGCTGGGAGGGAACCGGGACCAAGAACACCGGGGAGCTGTTTTTT
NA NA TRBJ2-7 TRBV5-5 CASSWNHIGTSTNSYEQYF TGTGCCAGCAGCTGGAACCACATAGGGACGTCTACGAACTCCTACGAGCAGTACTTC
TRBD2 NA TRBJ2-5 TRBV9 CASSVGLAGGETQYF TGTGCCAGCAGCGTAGGCCTAGCGGGAGGAGAGACCCAGTACTTC
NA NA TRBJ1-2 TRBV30 CAWARVNDGYTF TGTGCCTGGGCGAGGGTAAACGATGGCTACACCTTC